This TCR beta chain was recovered during a study of blood T cell repertoires in COVID-19. V trimming: 4 bases; J trimming: 0 bases; junction bases outside the gene matches: 7. Germline values: CDR1 SGHRS, CDR2 YFSETQ. This CDR3 spans 17 amino acids. Original analysis: Amplifying reference gene primers gave estimates of nucleated cell counts. Measured with immunoSEQ multiplex PCR; TCRdb has only the in-frame clones, and not every one. That table furnishes V, J and clone size, whereas the DNA furnished D and trimming. Among 200,000 to 250,000 clones listed, almost 90% were seen once. This chain uses TRBV5-1 with TRBJ2-6; 7 bases agree with TRBD1. The sequenced material came from peripheral blood. The receptor comes from a woman aged 55-69 years with acute or convalescent COVID-19. The CDR3 DNA follows: TGCGCCAGCAGCCGGGGACAGACTTTCTCTGGGGCCAACGTCCTGACTTTC. It specifies CASSRGQTFSGANVLTF.